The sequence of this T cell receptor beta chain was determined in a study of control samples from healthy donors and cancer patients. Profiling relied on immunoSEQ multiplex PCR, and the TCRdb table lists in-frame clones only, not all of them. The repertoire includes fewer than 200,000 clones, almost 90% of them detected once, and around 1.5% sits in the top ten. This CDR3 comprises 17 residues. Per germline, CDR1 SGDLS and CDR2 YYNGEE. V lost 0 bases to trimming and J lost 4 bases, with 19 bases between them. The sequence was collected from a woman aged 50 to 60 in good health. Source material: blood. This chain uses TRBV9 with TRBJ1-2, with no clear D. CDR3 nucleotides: TGTGCCAGCAGCGTAGGAGGGTCTGGGCCTTTCCCCTATGGCTACACCTTC. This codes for CASSVGGSGPFPYGYTF.